This T cell receptor (beta chain) appears in the sequencing data of a study of OX40 agonist ivuxolimab in advanced cancers. On the study more broadly: An agonistic anti-OX40 (CD134) antibody, ivuxolimab, was used to treat the patients. Whole-study results and caveats: There were, on average, more expanded clones in CD8+ T cells than in CD4+. Partial responders at 0.1-3.0 mg/kg had among the lowest clonal expansion. The investigators did not determine what antigen specificity the expanded peripheral T cells had.

The germline CDR1 and CDR2 sequences are WSHSY and SAAADI. The length of the CDR3 is 13 residues. V dropped 7 bases and J dropped 0 bases, with 9 bases sitting between them. In this sample, this clone turned up once. The antigen remains unidentified. The repertoire was sequenced with immunoSEQ multiplex PCR; TCRdb's copy has only in-frame clones and lacks some. The sample has 70,000 to 95,000 clones; 84% are singletons. The sequence was obtained from an adult with an advanced solid tumor such as melanoma, head and neck, liver or kidney cancer. Sequenced here: CD4+ or CD8+ T cells sorted from blood, sampled in a trial of the OX40 agonist ivuxolimab. The rearrangement joins TRBV10-2 to TRBJ1-1; the D is unclear. The CDR3 region is CASTKEMNTEAFF. Here the CDR3 DNA reads TGCGCCAGCACCAAGGAAATGAACACTGAAGCTTTCTTT.